Below, one TCR beta chain is given with its context. Its antigen is unidentified. The protocol was immunoSEQ multiplex PCR, while the TCRdb copy is restricted to in-frame clones and leaves out a portion. The table lists roughly 96,000 clones, around 93% of them singletons. The data derive from a study of PD-1 blockade in classical Hodgkin lymphoma. The study, taken as a whole, reports: It was among complete responders that baseline diversity resembled that of newly diagnosed patients. Newly diagnosed patients were reported to start with lower TCR diversity than healthy donors.

Trimming at V came to 6 bases and at J to 6 bases, leaving 8 bases not matched to a gene. CDR3 size: 13 residues. Germline V gene lookup returns CDR1 LNHDA and CDR2 SQIVND (reference sequence). Time point here: cycle 4 day 1 (C4D1), after about 6 weeks of nivolumab. Every one of the patients relapsed after autologous stem cell transplantation (brentuximab vedotin exposure was variable). The V and J genes are TRBV19 and TRBJ2-7, with 7 bases aligning to TRBD1. This TCR was sampled from a human donor with classical Hodgkin lymphoma. Sample: peripheral blood mononuclear cells (PBMCs), taken before the fourth cycle of nivolumab. This CDR3 reads CASSTTGIAEQYF. The CDR3 DNA reads as TGTGCCAGTAGCACGACAGGGATCGCCGAGCAGTACTTC.